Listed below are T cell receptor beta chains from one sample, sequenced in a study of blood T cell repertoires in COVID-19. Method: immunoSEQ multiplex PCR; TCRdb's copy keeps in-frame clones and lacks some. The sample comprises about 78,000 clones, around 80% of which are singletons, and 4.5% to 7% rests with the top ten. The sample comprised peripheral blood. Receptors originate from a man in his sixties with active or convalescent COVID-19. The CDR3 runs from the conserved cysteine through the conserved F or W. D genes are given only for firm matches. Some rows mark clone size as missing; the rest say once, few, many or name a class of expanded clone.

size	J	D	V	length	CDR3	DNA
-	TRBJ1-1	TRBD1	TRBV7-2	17	CASSLTFSWTGVAEAFF	TGTGCCAGCAGCTTAACCTTTTCTTGGACAGGGGTGGCTGAAGCTTTCTTT
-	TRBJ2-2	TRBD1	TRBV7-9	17	CASSSIGRQGRPGELFF	TGTGCCAGCAGCTCGATAGGCCGACAGGGTAGGCCCGGGGAGCTGTTTTTT
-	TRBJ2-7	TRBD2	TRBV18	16	CASSPSLAASSYEQYF	TGTGCCAGCTCACCCTCGCTAGCGGCCAGCTCCTACGAGCAGTACTTC
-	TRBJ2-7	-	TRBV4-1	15	CASSQIPGLFYEQYF	TGCGCCAGCAGCCAAATACCGGGACTGTTCTACGAGCAGTACTTC
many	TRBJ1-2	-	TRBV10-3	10	CATGQAGYTF	TGTGCCACAGGACAAGCCGGCTACACCTTC
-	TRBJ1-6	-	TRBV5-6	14	CASSWQGPNSPLHF	TGTGCCAGCAGCTGGCAGGGGCCTAATTCACCCCTCCACTTT
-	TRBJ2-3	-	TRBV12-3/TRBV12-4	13	CASSLLATDTQYF	TGTGCCAGCAGTTTATTAGCGACAGATACGCAGTATTTT
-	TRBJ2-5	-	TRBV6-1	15	CASSDTVSVSETQYF	TGTGCCAGCAGTGACACAGTGAGTGTTTCGGAGACCCAGTACTTC
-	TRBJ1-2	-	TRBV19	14	CASSIDRARYGYTF	TGTGCCAGTAGTATAGACAGGGCGCGCTATGGCTACACCTTC
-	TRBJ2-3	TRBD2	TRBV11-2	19	CASSSLAGGLGASTDTQYF	TGTGCCAGCAGCTCACTAGCGGGGGGGCTTGGGGCTAGCACAGATACGCAGTATTTT
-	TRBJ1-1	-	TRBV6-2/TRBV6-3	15	CASSRWEGLNTEAFF	TGTGCCAGCAGCCGATGGGAGGGGCTGAACACTGAAGCTTTCTTT
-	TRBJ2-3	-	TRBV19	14	CASSMALATDTQYF	TGTGCCAGTAGTATGGCGTTAGCCACAGATACGCAGTATTTT
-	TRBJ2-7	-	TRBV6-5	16	CASSSQGVTHSYEQYF	TGTGCCAGCAGTTCCCAAGGGGTAACCCACTCCTACGAGCAGTACTTC
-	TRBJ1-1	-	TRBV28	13	CASSLQRGTEAFF	TGTGCCAGCAGTTTACAGAGAGGCACTGAAGCTTTCTTT
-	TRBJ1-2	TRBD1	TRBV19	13	CASKRGQGDGYTF	TGTGCCAGTAAGAGAGGACAGGGGGACGGCTACACCTTC
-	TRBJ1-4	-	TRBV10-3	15	CAISERGNVGEKLFF	TGTGCCATCAGTGAGAGGGGGAACGTCGGTGAAAAACTGTTTTTT
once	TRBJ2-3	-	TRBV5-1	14	CASSLAGGTDTQYF	TGCGCCAGCAGCTTGGCCGGGGGAACAGATACGCAGTATTTT
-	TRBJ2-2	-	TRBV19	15	CASSSPGGNTGELFF	TGTGCCAGTAGCTCTCCCGGAGGGAACACCGGGGAGCTGTTTTTT
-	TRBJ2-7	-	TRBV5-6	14	CASSLMDRQYEQYF	TGTGCCAGCAGCTTGATGGACAGACAATACGAGCAGTACTTC
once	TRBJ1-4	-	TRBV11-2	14	CASSLSTGNEKLFF	TGTGCCAGCAGCTTGTCAACAGGGAATGAAAAACTGTTTTTT
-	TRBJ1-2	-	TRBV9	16	CASSDSYTGFSYGYTF	TGTGCCAGCAGCGATTCATATACAGGGTTTAGCTATGGCTACACCTTC
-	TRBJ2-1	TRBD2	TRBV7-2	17	CASSLGGSGGIYNEQFF	TGTGCCAGCAGCTTAGGGGGTAGCGGGGGGATATACAATGAGCAGTTCTTC
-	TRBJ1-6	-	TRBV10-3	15	CAIRRDSRGDSPLHF	TGTGCCATCAGACGGGACTCGCGGGGGGATTCACCCCTCCACTTT
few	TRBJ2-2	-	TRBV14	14	CASSPLGGAGELFF	TGTGCCAGCAGCCCCCTGGGGGGAGCCGGGGAGCTGTTTTTT
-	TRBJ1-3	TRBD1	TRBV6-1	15	CASSDRDSSGNTIYF	TGTGCCAGCAGTGACCGGGACAGCTCTGGAAACACCATATATTTT
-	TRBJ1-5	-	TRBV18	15	CASSRTTGEIQPQHF	TGTGCCAGCTCACGGACGACAGGTGAGATTCAGCCCCAGCATTTT
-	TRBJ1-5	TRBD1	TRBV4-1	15	CASSQDGTANQPQHF	TGCGCCAGCAGCCAAGACGGGACAGCCAATCAGCCCCAGCATTTT
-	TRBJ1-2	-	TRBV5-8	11	CASSPSHGYTF	TGTGCCAGCAGCCCAAGCCATGGCTACACCTTC
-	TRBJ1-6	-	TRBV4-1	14	CASSLANLDSPLHF	TGCGCCAGCAGCCTGGCCAACCTAGATTCACCCCTCCACTTT
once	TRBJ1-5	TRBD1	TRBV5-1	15	CASSFGQGANQPQHF	TGCGCCAGCAGCTTTGGACAGGGGGCCAATCAGCCCCAGCATTTT
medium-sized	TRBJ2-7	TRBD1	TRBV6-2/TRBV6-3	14	CASSYRDRVHEQYF	TGTGCCAGCAGTTACCGGGACAGGGTCCACGAGCAGTACTTC
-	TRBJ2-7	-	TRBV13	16	CASSSRTRESSYEQYF	TGTGCCAGCAGCTCCCGGACCCGGGAGAGCTCCTACGAGCAGTACTTC
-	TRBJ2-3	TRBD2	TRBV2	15	CASRKLAGGTDTQYF	TGTGCCAGCAGAAAACTAGCGGGGGGGACAGATACGCAGTATTTT
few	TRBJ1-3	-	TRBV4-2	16	CASSQGVGSGGNTIYF	TGTGCCAGCAGCCAAGGGGTCGGGTCTGGTGGAAACACCATATATTTT
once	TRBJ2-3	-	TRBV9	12	CASSRAADTQYF	TGTGCCAGCAGCCGAGCGGCAGATACGCAGTATTTT
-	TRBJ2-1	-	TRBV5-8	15	CASSPEGFERNEQFF	TGTGCCAGCAGCCCGGAGGGGTTCGAGCGCAATGAGCAGTTCTTC
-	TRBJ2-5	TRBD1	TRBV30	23	CAWSVGTDRDTITSVVQQETQYF	TGTGCCTGGAGTGTGGGTACGGACAGGGATACAATAACGTCTGTAGTCCAGCAAGAGACCCAGTACTTC
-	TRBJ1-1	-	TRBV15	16	CATSSIRGRDRIEAFF	TGTGCCACCAGCAGTATAAGGGGGAGGGATAGGATTGAAGCTTTCTTT
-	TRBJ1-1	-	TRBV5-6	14	CASSLRPGDTEAFF	TGTGCCAGCAGCTTGAGGCCAGGGGACACTGAAGCTTTCTTT
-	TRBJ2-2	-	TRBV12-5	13	CASGLVSSGELFF	TGTGCTAGTGGTTTGGTAAGCTCCGGGGAGCTGTTTTTT
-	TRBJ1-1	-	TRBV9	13	CASSVDRNTEAFF	TGTGCCAGCAGCGTAGACAGGAACACTGAAGCTTTCTTT
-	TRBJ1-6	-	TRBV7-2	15	CATSNQGGDNSPLHF	TGTGCCACTTCGAACCAGGGTGGCGATAATTCACCCCTCCACTTT
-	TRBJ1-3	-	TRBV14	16	CASSQVSDGAGNTIYF	TGTGCCAGCAGCCAAGTTTCCGACGGAGCTGGAAACACCATATATTTT
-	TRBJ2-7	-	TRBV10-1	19	CARPLTQVVSSIVSYEQYF	TGCGCCAGGCCACTTACTCAAGTCGTCTCGTCTATCGTTTCCTACGAGCAGTACTTC
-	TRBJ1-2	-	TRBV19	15	CASSISDRTTHGYTF	TGTGCCAGTAGTATATCGGACAGAACTACCCATGGCTACACCTTC
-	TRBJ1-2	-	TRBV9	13	CASTPSGNYGYTF	TGTGCCAGCACCCCCAGCGGTAACTATGGCTACACCTTC
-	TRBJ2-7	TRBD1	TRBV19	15	CASSTGQGPAYEQYF	TGTGCCAGTAGTACGGGACAGGGCCCCGCCTACGAGCAGTACTTC
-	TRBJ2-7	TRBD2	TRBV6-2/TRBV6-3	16	CASTPPGLAGAYEQYF	TGTGCCAGCACCCCCCCGGGGCTAGCGGGGGCCTACGAGCAGTACTTC
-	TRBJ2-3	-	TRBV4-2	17	CASSPGDAGAITDTQYF	TGTGCCAGCAGCCCTGGGGATGCGGGGGCTATCACAGATACGCAGTATTTT
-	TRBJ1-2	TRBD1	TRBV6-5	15	CASSTGGRSSYGYTF	TGTGCCAGCAGCACAGGGGGCAGGTCGAGCTATGGCTACACCTTC
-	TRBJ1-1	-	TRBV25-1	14	CASSYSRGNTEAFF	TGTGCCAGCAGTTACAGTAGGGGGAACACTGAAGCTTTCTTT
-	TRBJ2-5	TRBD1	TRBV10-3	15	CAISESETGSETQYF	TGTGCCATCAGTGAGTCGGAGACAGGGTCGGAGACCCAGTACTTC
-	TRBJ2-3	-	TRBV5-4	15	CASRPGTDPGDTQYF	TGTGCCAGCAGACCCGGGACTGACCCTGGGGATACGCAGTATTTT
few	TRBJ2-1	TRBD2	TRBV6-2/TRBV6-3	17	CASSRRTSGTSYNEQFF	TGTGCCAGCAGTAGGCGGACTAGCGGGACTTCCTACAATGAGCAGTTCTTC
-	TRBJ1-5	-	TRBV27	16	CASSLSGDSRNQPQHF	TGTGCCAGCAGTTTATCAGGTGACAGTCGGAATCAGCCCCAGCATTTT